One sample yielded the 22 T cell receptor beta chains listed below, sequenced in a study of blood T cell repertoires in COVID-19. Generated by immunoSEQ multiplex PCR, the TCRdb table keeps only in-frame clones and is missing some. The repertoire consists of more than 150,000 clones, with around 80% occurring once and the leading ten covering 17%. The specimen sequenced was PBMCs or T cells enriched from blood (not recorded which). The receptors shown here come from a woman between 50 and 59 years old who had recovered from COVID-19.

CDR3 protein: CASSPTGQGRNQPQHF. The CDR3 bases are TGTGCCAGCAGCCCGACGGGACAGGGTCGCAATCAGCCCCAGCATTTT. This chain joins TRBV3-1 (or the pseudogene TRBV3-2) and TRBJ1-5, with TRBD1 matching 9 bases. V dropped 4 bases and J dropped 2; count of bases not matched to a gene: 6. This CDR3 is 16 amino acids long. CDR1 is LGHDT and CDR2 is YNNKEL in the germline V gene (reference sequence).

The rearrangement links TRBV12-3 or TRBV12-4 to TRBJ1-3; 7 nucleotides line up with TRBD1. J was trimmed by 7 bases and V by 6 bases; bases with no gene match: 3. The CDR3 length is 12 residues. The CDR3 DNA follows: TGTGCCAGCAGCACAGGGGCCAACACCATATATTTT. Its protein product is CASSTGANTIYF.

J is TRBJ1-1 and V is TRBV3-1 (or the pseudogene TRBV3-2); 8 bases agree with TRBD1. Looked up from germline, CDR1 is LGHDT and CDR2 is YNNKEL (reference sequence). The junction had 9 bases not matched to a gene; V was cut back by 3 bases and J by 3 bases. The CDR3 runs to 16 residues. The CDR3 region is CASSHPTGGKDTEAFF. DNA of the CDR3: TGTGCCAGCAGCCATCCCACAGGGGGAAAAGACACTGAAGCTTTCTTT.

The chain links TRBV5-1 to TRBJ2-7; 10 bases are shared with TRBD1. The CDR3 runs to 14 residues. Per germline, CDR1 SGHRS and CDR2 YFSETQ. J lost 6 bases, V lost 7 bases, and 10 bases had no gene match. The CDR3 coding sequence is TGCGCCAGCCGAAGGGACAGGGGAGGTCCCGAGCAGTACTTC. Residues: CASRRDRGGPEQYF. The full variable domain, completed using reference TRBV5-1 and TRBJ2-7, is KAGVTQTPRYLIKTRGQQVTLSCSPISGHRSVSWYQQTPGQGLQFLFEYFSETQRNKGNFPGRFSGRQFSNSRSEMNVSTLELGDSALYLCASRRDRGGPEQYFGPGTRLTVT.

The V call is TRBV6-2 or TRBV6-3, the J call TRBJ2-4, with D possibly being TRBD2 (6 bases). The CDR3 has 15 amino acids. With 6 bases removed from V and 3 bases from J, the gap between germline ends came to 15 bases. Germline V gene lookup returns CDR1 MNHEY and CDR2 SVGEGT. The CDR3 reads CASSPGGVRKNIQYF. The CDR3 DNA reads TGTGCCAGCAGCCCAGGCGGGGTGCGCAAAAACATTCAGTACTTC.

This clone has a single count. This sequence joins TRBV6-5 and TRBJ2-7; 7 nucleotides agree with TRBD1. CDR3 length: 15 amino acids. CDR1 is MNHEY and CDR2 is SVGAGI in the germline V gene. Germline trimming cut 6 bases from V and 2 bases from J; bases unmatched to any gene: 10. The CDR3 DNA reads TGTGCCAGCAGCCCCGGGGACAGCAAAACCTACGAGCAGTACTTC. Residues: CASSPGDSKTYEQYF.

Remarks on this clone: The sample carries other DNA sequences with the same CDR3. The chain is built from TRBV6-5 and TRBJ1-1; TRBD1 might be the D (5 bases). CDR3 length equals 15 residues. Germline CDR1 and CDR2: MNHEY and SVGAGI. The ends were cut back, 0 bases at V and 3 bases at J, with 11 bases in the middle. CDR3 nucleotide sequence: TGTGCCAGCAGTTACTCGAGATCGGGGGACACTGAAGCTTTCTTT. It yields the protein CASSYSRSGDTEAFF.

The chain joins TRBV4-1 to TRBJ2-2, with 11 positions matching TRBD2. In germline, CDR1 is MGHRA, CDR2 YSYEKL. The CDR3 contains 16 residues. V was pared by 4 bases and J by 3 bases, with 4 bases of the junction left unmatched. Here the CDR3 DNA reads TGCGCCAGCAGCCTCACTAGCGGGAGCCACACCGGGGAGCTGTTTTTT. Its protein product is CASSLTSGSHTGELFF.

V and J are TRBV6-5 and TRBJ1-5; 7 bases map to TRBD1. The junction had 14 bases not matched to a gene; V was cut back by 6 bases and J by 9 bases. Germline CDR1 is MNHEY and CDR2 is SVGAGI. The CDR3 is made up of 15 amino acids. In DNA, the CDR3 is TGTGCCAGCAGGCCGACAGGGCCCCGGAGGACGCCCCAGCATTTT. Residues: CASRPTGPRRTPQHF.

The V call is TRBV19, the J call TRBJ2-3, with D hard to call. CDR3 length equals 14 residues. Trimming removed 5 bases at V and 3 bases at J, with 12 bases between. Germline loops: CDR1 LNHDA, CDR2 SQIVND (reference sequence). This CDR3 reads CASSVKTWTDTQYF. The CDR3 DNA reads as TGTGCCAGTAGTGTAAAGACTTGGACAGATACGCAGTATTTT.

The rearrangement uses TRBV24-1 and TRBJ1-2, with a tentative D call TRBD1 (6 bases). CDR1 is KGHDR and CDR2 is SFDVKD in the germline V gene. Between the trimmed V and J ends, which lost 5 bases and 4 bases, there was a span of 10 bases. This CDR3 comprises 13 residues. CDR3 sequence (DNA): TGTGCCACCAGTGGGACAGATACCTATGGCTACACCTTC. This translates into CATSGTDTYGYTF.

The chain combines TRBV1 with TRBJ2-1; the D call of TRBD2 is as the table states it, not checked on the DNA. TRBV1 has pseudogene status. The CDR3 has 20 residues. The CDR3 coding sequence is TGCACCAGCAGCCGGCCTCCGGGACTAGCGGGAGGGCGCTCCTACAATGAGCAGTTCTTC. Residues: CTSSRPPGLAGGRSYNEQFF.

The chain has TRBV5-1 and TRBJ2-2; 7 bases are a match to TRBD2. The CDR3 consists of 16 residues. V trimming: 0 bases; J trimming: 0 bases; junction bases outside the gene matches: 2. Germline CDR1 SGHRS, CDR2 YFSETQ. CDR3 DNA: TGCGCCAGCAGCTTGGCCACTAGCGCGAACACCGGGGAGCTGTTTTTT. As protein: CASSLATSANTGELFF.

V is TRBV5-1 and J is TRBJ2-7; TRBD1 matches at 10 bases. Trimming removed 0 bases from V and 8 bases from J; junction bases left unmatched: 14. Per the germline V gene, CDR1 is SGHRS and CDR2 is YFSETQ. The CDR3 loop spans 17 amino acids. As DNA, the CDR3 is TGCGCCAGCAGCTTGGACGGTCGTGGAGGGACAGGGGACCAGCAGTACTTC. It is translated as CASSLDGRGGTGDQQYF.

This clone was observed a few times. The V and J genes are TRBV18 and TRBJ1-2, with D uncertain. The CDR3 length is 14 residues. The germline V and J ends were trimmed by 2 bases and 4 bases, with 11 bases remaining between them. The germline V gene has CDR1 KGHSH and CDR2 LQKENI. The CDR3 loop is CASSPEGEGYGYTF. The CDR3 coding sequence is TGTGCCAGCTCACCAGAGGGCGAGGGCTATGGCTACACCTTC.

This chain uses TRBV28 with TRBJ2-1, with D maybe TRBD2 (5 bases). The CDR3 spans 16 residues. Germline assignment: CDR1 MDHEN and CDR2 SYDVKM. The germline V and J ends were trimmed by 4 bases and 0 bases, with 13 bases remaining between them. The CDR3: CASSSRGVSSYNEQFF. For the CDR3, the DNA is TGTGCCAGCAGTTCCCGGGGAGTCAGCTCCTACAATGAGCAGTTCTTC.

The chain combines TRBV27 with TRBJ2-1; no reliable D call. This CDR3 has 14 residues. From germline, CDR1 is MNHEY and CDR2 SMNVEV (reference sequence). V gave up 7 bases and J gave up 1 base, with 11 bases separating them. The CDR3, as DNA: TGTGCCAGCACGTCTGGCATTTCCTACAATGAGCAGTTCTTC. This codes for CASTSGISYNEQFF.

This chain joins TRBV11-3 and TRBJ2-7; 7 positions agree with TRBD1. The germline V gene has CDR1 SGHNT and CDR2 YENEEA. V shed 1 base, J shed 2 bases, and the junction held 5 bases outside the gene matches. The CDR3 totals 15 residues. CDR3 residues: CASSLGGTETYEQYF. Written as DNA, the CDR3 is TGTGCCAGCAGCTTAGGAGGGACAGAGACCTACGAGCAGTACTTC.

This rearrangement joins TRBV28 to TRBJ1-3, with 7 nucleotides matching TRBD1. Trimming removed 5 bases from V and 4 bases from J; junction bases left unmatched: 8. CDR1 is MDHEN, CDR2 SYDVKM, per germline. The CDR3 loop spans 15 amino acids. This chain's CDR3 is CASSQTGARGNTIYF. The CDR3 DNA follows: TGTGCCAGCAGTCAAACAGGGGCGCGAGGAAACACCATATATTTT.

CDR3 in DNA: TGTGCCAGCAGTGAAGTTGAGGCACCCAATTCACCCCTCCACTTT. It translates to CASSEVEAPNSPLHF. This chain links TRBV6-1 with TRBJ1-6, with D unresolved. Germline CDR1 is MNHNS and CDR2 is SASEGT. This CDR3 region has 15 residues. V gave up 1 base and J gave up 7 bases, with 11 bases separating them.

V usage is TRBV30 and J usage is TRBJ1-1; D is unclear. The CDR3 loop spans 11 amino acids. Trimming left V 5 bases short and J 4 bases short, with 8 bases between. Per the germline V gene, CDR1 is GTSNPN and CDR2 is SVGIG (reference sequence). CDR3 protein: CAWAEGTEAFF. CDR3 sequence (DNA): TGTGCCTGGGCGGAGGGCACTGAAGCTTTCTTT.

The chain is built from TRBV28 and TRBJ2-7; tentative D call: TRBD1 (6 bases). The germline V and J ends were trimmed by 4 bases and 5 bases, with 21 bases remaining between them. Per germline, CDR1 MDHEN and CDR2 SYDVKM. The CDR3 extends over 16 amino acids. The CDR3, as DNA: TGTGCCAGCAGTTCTACAGGGTCCTTAAGCACGGACGAGCAGTACTTC. This encodes CASSSTGSLSTDEQYF.